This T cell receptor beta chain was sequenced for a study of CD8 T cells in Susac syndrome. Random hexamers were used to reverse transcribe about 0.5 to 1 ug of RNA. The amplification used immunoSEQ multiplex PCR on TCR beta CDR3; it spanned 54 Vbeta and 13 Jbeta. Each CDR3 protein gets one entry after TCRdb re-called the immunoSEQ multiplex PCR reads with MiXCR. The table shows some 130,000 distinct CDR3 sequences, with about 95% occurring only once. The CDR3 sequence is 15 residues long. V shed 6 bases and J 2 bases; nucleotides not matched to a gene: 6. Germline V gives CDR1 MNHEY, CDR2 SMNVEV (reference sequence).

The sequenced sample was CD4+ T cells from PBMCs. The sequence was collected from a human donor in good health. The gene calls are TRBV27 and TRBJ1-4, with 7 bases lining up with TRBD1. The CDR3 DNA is TGTGCCAGCAGCCTCGACAGGGAGACTAATGAAAAACTGTTTTTT. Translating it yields CASSLDRETNEKLFF.